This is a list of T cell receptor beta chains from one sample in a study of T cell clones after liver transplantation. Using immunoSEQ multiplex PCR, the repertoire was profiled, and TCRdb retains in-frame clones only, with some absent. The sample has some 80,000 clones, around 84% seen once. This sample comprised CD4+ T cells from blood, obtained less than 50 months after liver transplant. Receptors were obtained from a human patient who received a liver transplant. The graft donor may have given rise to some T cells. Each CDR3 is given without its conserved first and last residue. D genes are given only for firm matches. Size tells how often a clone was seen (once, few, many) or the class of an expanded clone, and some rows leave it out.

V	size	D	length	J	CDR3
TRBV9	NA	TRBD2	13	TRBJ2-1	ASSVAVAGSDEQF
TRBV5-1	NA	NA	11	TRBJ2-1	ASSLATSNEQF
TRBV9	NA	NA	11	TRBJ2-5	ASRGADQETQY
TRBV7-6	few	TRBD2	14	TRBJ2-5	ASSLGSGRSEETQY
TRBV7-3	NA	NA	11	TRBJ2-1	ASSPRRFDEQF
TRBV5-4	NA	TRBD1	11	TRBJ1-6	ASSGQGFSPLH
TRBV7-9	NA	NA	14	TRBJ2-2	ASSSGGTGNTGELF
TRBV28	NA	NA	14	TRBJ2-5	ASSRVGALEGETQY
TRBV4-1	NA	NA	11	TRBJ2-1	ASSQGHPGEQF
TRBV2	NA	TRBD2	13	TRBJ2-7	ASRRLAGGSYEQY
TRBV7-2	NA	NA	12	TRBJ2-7	ASSSTQGPYEQY